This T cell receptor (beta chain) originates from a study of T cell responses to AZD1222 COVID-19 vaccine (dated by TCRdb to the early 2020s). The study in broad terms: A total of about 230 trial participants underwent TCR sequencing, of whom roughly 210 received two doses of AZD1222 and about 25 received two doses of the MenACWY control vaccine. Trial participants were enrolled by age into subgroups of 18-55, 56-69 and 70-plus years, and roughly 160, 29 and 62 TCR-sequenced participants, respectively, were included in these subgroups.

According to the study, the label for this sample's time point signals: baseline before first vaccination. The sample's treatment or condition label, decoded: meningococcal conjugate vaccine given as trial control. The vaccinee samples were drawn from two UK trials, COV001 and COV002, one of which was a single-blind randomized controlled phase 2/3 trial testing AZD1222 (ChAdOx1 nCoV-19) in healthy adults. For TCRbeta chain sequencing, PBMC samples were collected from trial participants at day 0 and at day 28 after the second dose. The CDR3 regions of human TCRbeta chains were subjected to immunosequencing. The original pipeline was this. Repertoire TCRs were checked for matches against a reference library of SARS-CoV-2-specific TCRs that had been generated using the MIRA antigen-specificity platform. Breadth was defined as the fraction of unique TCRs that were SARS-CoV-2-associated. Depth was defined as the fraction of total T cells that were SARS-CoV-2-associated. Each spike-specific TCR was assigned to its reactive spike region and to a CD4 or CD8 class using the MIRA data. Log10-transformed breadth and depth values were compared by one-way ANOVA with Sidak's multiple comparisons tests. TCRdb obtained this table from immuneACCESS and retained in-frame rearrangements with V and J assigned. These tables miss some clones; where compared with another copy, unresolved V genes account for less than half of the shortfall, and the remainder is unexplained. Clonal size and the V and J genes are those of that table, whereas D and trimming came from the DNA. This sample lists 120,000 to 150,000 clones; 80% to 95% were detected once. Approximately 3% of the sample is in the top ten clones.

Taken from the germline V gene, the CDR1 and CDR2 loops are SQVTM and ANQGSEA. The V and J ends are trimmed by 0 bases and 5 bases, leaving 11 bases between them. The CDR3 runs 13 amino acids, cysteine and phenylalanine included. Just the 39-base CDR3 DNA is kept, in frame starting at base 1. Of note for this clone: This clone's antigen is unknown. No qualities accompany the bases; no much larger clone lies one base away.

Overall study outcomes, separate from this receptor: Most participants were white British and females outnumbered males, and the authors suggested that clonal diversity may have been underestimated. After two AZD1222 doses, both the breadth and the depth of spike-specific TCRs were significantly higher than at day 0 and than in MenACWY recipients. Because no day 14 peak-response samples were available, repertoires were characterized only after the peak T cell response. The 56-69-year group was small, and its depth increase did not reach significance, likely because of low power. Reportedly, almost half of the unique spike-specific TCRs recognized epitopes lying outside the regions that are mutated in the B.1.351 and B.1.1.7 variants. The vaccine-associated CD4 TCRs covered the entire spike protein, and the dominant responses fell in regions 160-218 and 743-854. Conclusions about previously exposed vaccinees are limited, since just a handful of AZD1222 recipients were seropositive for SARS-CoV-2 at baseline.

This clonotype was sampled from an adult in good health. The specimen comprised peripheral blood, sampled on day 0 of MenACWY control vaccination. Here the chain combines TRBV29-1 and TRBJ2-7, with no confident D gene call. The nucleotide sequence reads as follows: TGCAGCGTTGAAGATCAAGAGCGTGACGAGCAGTACTTC. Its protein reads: CSVEDQERDEQYF.